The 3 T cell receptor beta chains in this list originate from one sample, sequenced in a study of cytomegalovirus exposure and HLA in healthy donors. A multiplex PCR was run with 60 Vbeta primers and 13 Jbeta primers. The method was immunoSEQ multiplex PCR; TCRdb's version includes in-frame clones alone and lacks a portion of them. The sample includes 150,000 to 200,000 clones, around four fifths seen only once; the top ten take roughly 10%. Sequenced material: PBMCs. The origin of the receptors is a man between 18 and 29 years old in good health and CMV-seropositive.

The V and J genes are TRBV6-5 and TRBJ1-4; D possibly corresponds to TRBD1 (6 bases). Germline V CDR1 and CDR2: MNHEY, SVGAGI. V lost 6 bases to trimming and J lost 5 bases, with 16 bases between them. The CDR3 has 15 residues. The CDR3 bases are TGTGCCAGCAGGATCTCCGGGACATCGAATGAAAAACTGTTTTTT. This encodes CASRISGTSNEKLFF.

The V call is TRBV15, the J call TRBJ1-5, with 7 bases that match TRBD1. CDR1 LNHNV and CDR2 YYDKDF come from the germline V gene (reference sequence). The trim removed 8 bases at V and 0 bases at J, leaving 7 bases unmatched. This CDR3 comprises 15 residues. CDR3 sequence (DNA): TGTGCCACCTGGGTGGGACAGAATAGCAATCAGCCCCAGCATTTT. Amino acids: CATWVGQNSNQPQHF.

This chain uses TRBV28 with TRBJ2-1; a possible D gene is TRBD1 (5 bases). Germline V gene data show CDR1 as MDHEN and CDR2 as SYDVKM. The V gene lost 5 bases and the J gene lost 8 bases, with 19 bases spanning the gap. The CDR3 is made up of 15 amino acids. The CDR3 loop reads CASSPNDWGLDEQFF. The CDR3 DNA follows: TGTGCCAGCAGTCCAAATGATTGGGGCTTGGATGAGCAGTTCTTC.